The rows below give T cell receptor beta chains drawn from one sample of a study of cytomegalovirus exposure and HLA in healthy donors. Repertoires were generated with immunoSEQ multiplex PCR, while TCRdb's copy carries only in-frame clones and drops some. The table records 80,000 to 95,000 clones, under 95% of them present only once. Sequenced material: PBMCs. The receptors come from a woman in her twenties or thirties in good health and CMV-seropositive. Each CDR3 is given with its conserved first and last residue.

CASSQDRGMSNQPQHF	TRBJ1-5	TRBV4-3
CASSDRQGGREQYF	TRBJ2-7	TRBV28
CASSFVRGGETQYF	TRBJ2-5	TRBV27
CASRFAVKNTGELFF	TRBJ2-2	TRBV2
CASSGMTTLFLEQYF	TRBJ2-7	TRBV25-1
CASSIREGGYGYTF	TRBJ1-2	TRBV19
CASSLGLAGGEQYF	TRBJ2-7	TRBV5-6
CASSSPGSSYTGELFF	TRBJ2-2	TRBV11-2
CASSGRTNNEQFF	TRBJ2-1	TRBV28
CASRAPGLADTDTQYF	TRBJ2-3	TRBV5-8
CASSLDLDSNTGELFF	TRBJ2-2	TRBV28
CASSLEAGGVQYF	TRBJ2-5	TRBV7-9
CAISERGSIQETQYF	TRBJ2-5	TRBV10-3
CASSRGDSYEQYF	TRBJ2-7	TRBV18
CASSVVGSDEQFF	TRBJ2-1	TRBV9
CATSEREVSYNEQFF	TRBJ2-1	TRBV15
CASSSRTGINQPQHF	TRBJ1-5	TRBV6-6
CASSETGLSTDTQYF	TRBJ2-3	TRBV2
CASSVRDRVTEQFF	TRBJ2-1	TRBV5-5
CASRTLAGVSEQYF	TRBJ2-7	TRBV6-6
CASSQDPGDQPQHF	TRBJ1-5	TRBV4-1
CSVEYGTSGAGELFF	TRBJ2-2	TRBV29-1
CASSLGLKGQAHNEQFF	TRBJ2-1	TRBV5-1
CAISESQSETQYF	TRBJ2-5	TRBV10-3
CASSQGGTGVYTGELFF	TRBJ2-2	TRBV14
CASSFDLVQTGYNEQFF	TRBJ2-1	TRBV28
CASRTEGSYEQYF	TRBJ2-7	TRBV7-9
CASSLQGLVNEQFF	TRBJ2-1	TRBV7-2
CASSDSAGWSRALEQFF	TRBJ2-1	TRBV2
CASSLPTGGRYEQFF	TRBJ2-1	TRBV7-6
CATSRPSRGDEAFF	TRBJ1-1	TRBV15
CASSRRLAGSTDTQYF	TRBJ2-3	TRBV7-8
CASSPLSLGGYNEQFF	TRBJ2-1	TRBV9
CASSDRDIGYNEQFF	TRBJ2-1	TRBV9
CASSSWGVYEKLFF	TRBJ1-4	TRBV5-6
CASSPDRGPREQYF	TRBJ2-7	TRBV6-5
CASSPDLWELFF	TRBJ2-2	TRBV18
CASSSGTSEGEQFF	TRBJ2-1	TRBV5-1
CAWSVAVNTEAFF	TRBJ1-1	TRBV30
CASRTGGVSRGMMNTEAFF	TRBJ1-1	TRBV5-1
CASSEDEGLTIYEQYF	TRBJ2-7	TRBV2
CASSERAGVDYGYTF	TRBJ1-2	TRBV6-4
CASSRRRLAGGSLDEQYF	TRBJ2-7	TRBV7-9
CATSVWNTEAFF	TRBJ1-1	TRBV5-4
CASRKGQVNYEQYF	TRBJ2-7	TRBV27
CASSVRTGKATQYF	TRBJ2-5	TRBV9
CASSGEVGNEQFF	TRBJ2-1	TRBV25-1
CASSVGSSSNQPQHF	TRBJ1-5	TRBV6-1
CASSIPSGRTGELFF	TRBJ2-2	TRBV19
CASSPQLAGDTGELFF	TRBJ2-2	TRBV19
CASSQDHGGRLGQYF	TRBJ2-4	TRBV4-3
CASSLQSGQQETQYF	TRBJ2-5	TRBV13
CASSYSVSGANVLTF	TRBJ2-6	TRBV6-6
CASSPGQGDEQFF	TRBJ2-1	TRBV7-3
CASSQDLVAADTQYF	TRBJ2-3	TRBV4-3
CASSPGTSGTKETQYF	TRBJ2-5	TRBV7-9
CASRTHKGTENTEAFF	TRBJ1-1	TRBV28
CASSLVRNTEAFF	TRBJ1-1	TRBV5-1
CASSIVASGRGNEQFF	TRBJ2-1	TRBV19
CASSHPGTTGANVLTF	TRBJ2-6	TRBV4-1